Reported below is one TCR beta chain. The antigen remains undetermined. With 6 bases clipped from V and 7 bases from J, the junction kept 5 bases outside the gene matches. Germline values: CDR1 SQVTM, CDR2 ANQGSEA. This CDR3 is 14 amino acids long. The sample's time point: peripheral blood 6 weeks after treatment start. The patients' disease, urothelial carcinoma, was locally advanced or metastatic. Every patient provided from 1 to 8 samples, collected pretreatment and on-treatment. These data originate in a study of PD-L1 blockade in urothelial cancer. Study at large: Peripheral blood specimens exhibited a median yield of about 140,000 T cells. Notes on the study in general: More expansion of tumor-associated blood clones, seen at 3 weeks, marked durable-benefit patients.

Clones were read by immunoSEQ multiplex PCR, and TCRdb kept only the in-frame ones, dropping some. The profile covers around 100,000 clones, with approximately 90% appearing a single time and around 4% taken by the ten largest. The sequence was obtained from a man in his sixties with urothelial cancer. This chain joins TRBV29-1 and TRBJ2-1, with 14 bases identical to TRBD2. Source: PBMCs, taken around atezolizumab (anti-PD-L1) treatment. The CDR3 DNA reads TGCAGCGTGACTAGCGGGAGGGCCCTTAATGAGCAGTTCTTC. This sequence encodes CSVTSGRALNEQFF.